This T cell receptor beta chain was sequenced in a study of Graves' ophthalmopathy and Graves' hyperthyroidism. RNA transcripts provided the template for amplifying TCR beta CDR3 regions. HTBI primers primed a first-round RT-PCR, and a second-round multiplex PCR followed. TCRdb ran MiXCR on the multiplex PCR reads and lists one entry per CDR3 protein. The sample comprises about 550,000 distinct CDR3 sequences, roughly 40% of which are singletons, and around 4% rests with the top ten. The authors enrolled newly diagnosed hyperthyroidism patients aged 18 to 65 with under 2 months' duration. This clonotype came up a few times. Trimming left V 2 bases short and J 4 bases short, with 17 bases between. Germline V lookup: CDR1 SQVTM, CDR2 ANQGSEA. This CDR3 has 15 residues.

The sequenced sample was peripheral blood or thyroid tissue (not recorded which). This sequence was found in an adult man with Graves' hyperthyroidism. The chain carries TRBV29-1 and TRBJ1-1; maybe TRBD1 (6 bases). As DNA, the CDR3 is TGCAGCGTTGAAAACCCGACAGGCTCGGGCACTGAAGCTTTCTTT. Protein: CSVENPTGSGTEAFF.